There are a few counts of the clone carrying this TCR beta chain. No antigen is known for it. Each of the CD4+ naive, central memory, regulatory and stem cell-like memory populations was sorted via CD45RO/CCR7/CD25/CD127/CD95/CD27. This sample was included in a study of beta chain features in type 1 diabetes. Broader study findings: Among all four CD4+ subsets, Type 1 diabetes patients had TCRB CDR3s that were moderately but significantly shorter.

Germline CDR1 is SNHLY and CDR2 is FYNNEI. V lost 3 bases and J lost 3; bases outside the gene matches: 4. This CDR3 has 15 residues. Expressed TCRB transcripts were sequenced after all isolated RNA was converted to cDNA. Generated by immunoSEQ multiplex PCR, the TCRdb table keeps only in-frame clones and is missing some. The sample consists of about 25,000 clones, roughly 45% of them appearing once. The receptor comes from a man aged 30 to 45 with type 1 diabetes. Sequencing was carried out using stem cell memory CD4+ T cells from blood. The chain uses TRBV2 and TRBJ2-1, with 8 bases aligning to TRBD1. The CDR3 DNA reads TGTGCCAGCAGTGAGGTTGGACAGGGCTACAATGAGCAGTTCTTC. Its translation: CASSEVGQGYNEQFF. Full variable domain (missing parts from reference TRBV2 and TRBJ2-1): EPEVTQTPSHQVTQMGQEVILRCVPISNHLYFYWYRQILGQKVEFLVSFYNNEISEKSEIFDDQFSVERPDGSNFTLKIRSTKLEDSAMYFCASSEVGQGYNEQFFGPGTRLTVL.